This T cell receptor beta chain was documented in a study of shared clonotypes between healthy human individuals. CDR1 is MNHEY and CDR2 is SVGAGI in the germline V gene. The germline V and J ends were trimmed by 7 bases and 7 bases, with 20 bases remaining between them. CDR3 length: 14 amino acids. This clone was counted only a few times. The assay was immunoSEQ multiplex PCR, and TCRdb's table has in-frame clones only and misses some. This table has hundreds of thousands of clones, 90% to 96% appearing once. The source of this sequence is a woman in her 30s in good health. The sample consisted of naive CD4+ T cells sorted from blood. The sample's subset: CD45RA+ positively selected. The rearrangement links TRBV6-5 to TRBJ2-7; TRBD1 is a possible D gene (6 bases). CDR3 amino acids: CASTLDSGSREQYF. The DNA for the CDR3 is TGTGCCAGCACCCTGGACAGTGGGTCGAGGGAGCAGTACTTC.